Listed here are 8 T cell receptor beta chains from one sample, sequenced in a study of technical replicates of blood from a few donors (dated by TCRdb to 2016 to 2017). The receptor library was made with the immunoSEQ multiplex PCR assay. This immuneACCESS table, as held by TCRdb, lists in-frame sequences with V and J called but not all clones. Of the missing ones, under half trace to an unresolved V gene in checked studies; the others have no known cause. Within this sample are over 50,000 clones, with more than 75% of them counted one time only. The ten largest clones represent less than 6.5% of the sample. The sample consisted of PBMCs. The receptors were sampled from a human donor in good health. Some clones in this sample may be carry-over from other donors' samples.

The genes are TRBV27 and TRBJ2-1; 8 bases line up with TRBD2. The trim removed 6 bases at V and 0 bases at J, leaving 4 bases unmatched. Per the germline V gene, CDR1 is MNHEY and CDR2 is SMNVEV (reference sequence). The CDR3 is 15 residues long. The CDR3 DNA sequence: TGTGCCAGCAGCCCAAGCGGGAGCTCCTACAATGAGCAGTTCTTC. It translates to CASSPSGSSYNEQFF.

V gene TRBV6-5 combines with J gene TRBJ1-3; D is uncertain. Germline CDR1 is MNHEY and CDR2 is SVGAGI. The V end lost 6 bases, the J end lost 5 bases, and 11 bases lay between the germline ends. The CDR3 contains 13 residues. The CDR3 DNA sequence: TGTGCCAGCAGCCCTCCTCTTAGAAACACCATATATTTT. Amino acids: CASSPPLRNTIYF.

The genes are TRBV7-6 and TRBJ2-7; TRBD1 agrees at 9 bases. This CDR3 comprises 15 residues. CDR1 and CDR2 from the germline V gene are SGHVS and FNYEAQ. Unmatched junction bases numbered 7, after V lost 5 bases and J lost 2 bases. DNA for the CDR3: TGTGCCAGCAGCACGTCGGACAGGGGACCCTACGAGCAGTACTTC. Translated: CASSTSDRGPYEQYF.

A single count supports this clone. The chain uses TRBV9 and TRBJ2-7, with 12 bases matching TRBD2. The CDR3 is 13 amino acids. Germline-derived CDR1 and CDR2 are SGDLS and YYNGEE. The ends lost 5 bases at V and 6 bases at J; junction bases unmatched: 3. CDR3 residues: CASSASGRGEQYF. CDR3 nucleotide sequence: TGTGCCAGCAGTGCTAGCGGGAGGGGCGAGCAGTACTTC.

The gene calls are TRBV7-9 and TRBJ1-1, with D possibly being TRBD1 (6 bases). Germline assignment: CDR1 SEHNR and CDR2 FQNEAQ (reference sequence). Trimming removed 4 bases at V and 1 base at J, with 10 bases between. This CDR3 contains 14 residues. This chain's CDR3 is CASSSLQGNTEAFF. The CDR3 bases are TGTGCCAGCAGCTCTTTACAGGGGAACACTGAAGCTTTCTTT.

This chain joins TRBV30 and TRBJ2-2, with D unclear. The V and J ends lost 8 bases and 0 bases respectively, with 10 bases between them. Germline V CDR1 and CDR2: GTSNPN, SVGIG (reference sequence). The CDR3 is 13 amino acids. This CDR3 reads CARSFANTGELFF. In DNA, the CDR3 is TGTGCCCGTTCGTTCGCGAACACCGGGGAGCTGTTTTTT.

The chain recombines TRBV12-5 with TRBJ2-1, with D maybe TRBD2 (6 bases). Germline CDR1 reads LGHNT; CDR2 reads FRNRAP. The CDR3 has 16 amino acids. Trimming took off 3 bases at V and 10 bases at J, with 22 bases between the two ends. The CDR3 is CASGFDRAMGSGEQFF. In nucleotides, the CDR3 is TGTGCTAGTGGTTTTGACCGGGCAATGGGGAGCGGGGAGCAGTTCTTC.

The DNA of the CDR3 is TGCGCCAGCAGCTTTGACAGGGGCTATTACGAGCAGTACTTC. Translated, it gives CASSFDRGYYEQYF. This rearrangement joins TRBV5-1 to TRBJ2-7, with 8 bases identical to TRBD1. Looked up from germline, CDR1 is SGHRS and CDR2 is YFSETQ. CDR3 length equals 14 residues. The V gene end was trimmed by 2 bases and the J gene end by 4 bases; junction bases not matched to a gene: 5.